The rows below give T cell receptor beta chains drawn from one sample of a study of T cell repertoires in cytomegalovirus infection. Each CDR3 protein is one row after TCRdb ran MiXCR on the reads. The sample carries 650,000 to 900,000 distinct CDR3 sequences, about 28% recorded once. No cognate antigen is known for these TCRs. Here the sequenced sample was cultured CD8+ T cells from PBMCs, taken from culture after CMV antigen stimulation. The receptor set was obtained from a human donor in good health (CMV status not recorded). Some clones in this sample may be carry-over from other donors' samples. CDR3s include the opening cysteine and the closing phenylalanine or tryptophan. D genes are given only for firm matches. Expanded clones are given a class, and other clones once, few, many or no size at all.

J: TRBJ1-5; size: NA; D: NA; V: TRBV3-1; CDR3: CASSQDGKWGYNQPQHF; DNA: TGTGCCAGCAGCCAAGATGGGAAGTGGGGTTACAATCAGCCCCAGCATTTT
J: TRBJ1-2; size: NA; D: TRBD1; V: TRBV6-2/TRBV6-3; CDR3: CASSYLRTGLDYGYTF; DNA: TGTGCCAGCAGTTACCTTAGGACAGGGCTCGACTATGGCTACACCTTC
J: TRBJ2-3; size: few; D: NA; V: TRBV2; CDR3: CASSEDSSTDTQYF; DNA: TGTGCCAGCAGTGAAGACAGTAGCACAGATACGCAGTATTTT
J: TRBJ1-5; size: many; D: NA; V: TRBV7-6; CDR3: CASSLNSGGEPQHF; DNA: TGTGCCAGCAGCTTAAACAGCGGAGGGGAGCCCCAGCATTTT
J: TRBJ2-3; size: NA; D: NA; V: TRBV25-1; CDR3: CASMDSSTDTQYF; DNA: TGTGCCAGCATGGACAGTAGCACAGATACGCAGTATTTT
J: TRBJ2-2; size: NA; D: TRBD1; V: TRBV7-9; CDR3: CASSTQNKDRDTGDLFF; DNA: TGTGCCAGCAGCACCCAAAACAAGGACAGGGACACCGGGGACCTGTTTTTT
J: TRBJ1-1; size: NA; D: NA; V: TRBV5-5; CDR3: CASRQTNTEAFF; DNA: TGTGCCAGCAGACAGACGAACACTGAAGCTTTCTTT
J: TRBJ2-1; size: NA; D: NA; V: TRBV24-1; CDR3: CATSDTSGRLYNEQFF; DNA: TGTGCCACCAGTGATACCTCGGGACGGCTCTACAATGAGCAGTTCTTC
J: TRBJ2-2; size: few; D: NA; V: TRBV24-1; CDR3: CATSFPLSGELFF; DNA: TGTGCCACCAGTTTCCCGTTATCCGGGGAGCTGTTTTTT
J: TRBJ2-1; size: few; D: TRBD2; V: TRBV7-9; CDR3: CASSSRGGSSLEQFF; DNA: TGTGCCAGCAGCTCACGGGGGGGCTCTTCCCTTGAGCAGTTCTTC
J: TRBJ1-1; size: many; D: NA; V: TRBV7-9; CDR3: CASSLKARVTEAFF; DNA: TGTGCCAGCAGCCTAAAGGCCAGGGTAACTGAAGCTTTCTTT
J: TRBJ2-5; size: NA; D: TRBD1; V: TRBV6-1; CDR3: CATYVGQGGFQETQYF; DNA: TGTGCCACTTATGTTGGACAGGGAGGATTCCAAGAGACCCAGTACTTC
J: TRBJ1-3; size: NA; D: NA; V: TRBV15; CDR3: CATSTSVDSGNTIYF; DNA: TGTGCCACCAGCACCAGTGTCGACTCTGGAAACACCATATATTTT
J: TRBJ1-2; size: NA; D: NA; V: TRBV20-1; CDR3: CSAPGRTIVGYTF; DNA: TGCAGTGCTCCGGGACGGACCATCGTGGGCTACACCTTC
J: TRBJ2-1; size: few; D: TRBD2; V: TRBV7-3; CDR3: CASSLKGGGNYNEQFF; DNA: TGTGCCAGCAGCTTAAAAGGCGGGGGGAACTACAATGAGCAGTTCTTC